The sequence of this TCR beta chain was determined in a study of blood T cell repertoires in COVID-19. Study background: PBMCs, B-cell-depleted T cells, or T cells provided the cDNA or gDNA that made up the material.

CDR1 and CDR2 (germline): SGHAT, FQNNGV. The V and J ends lost 5 bases and 6 bases, in that order; junction bases with no gene match: 8. This CDR3 has 15 residues. Authors' analysis steps: Amplified reference gene primers provided the basis for estimating nucleated cell counts. The protocol was immunoSEQ multiplex PCR, while the TCRdb copy is restricted to in-frame clones and leaves out a portion. V and J calls and clone size come straight from that table; D and trimming were deduced from the DNA. This table has roughly 80,000 clones, 60% to 80% appearing once. This chain joins TRBV11-2 and TRBJ1-1; TRBD1 matches at 11 bases. This TCR was recovered from a man between 65 and 79 years old with active or convalescent COVID-19. Sequencing was done on a sample of peripheral blood. The DNA of the CDR3 is TGTGCCAGCAGCAGACCCGGACAGGGGGCTTCTGAAGCTTTCTTT. It encodes CASSRPGQGASEAFF.